These 14 T cell receptor beta chains share one sample of origin, sequenced in a study of post-analysis software for immune sequencing data (dated by TCRdb to the mid-2010s). Broader findings and caveats from the paper: Significantly higher frequencies in patients than in controls were found for about five TRBV segments, including TRBV5-6, TRBV5-1 and TRBV20-1.

No antigens are known for them. The library was produced with PCR. TCRdb lists the instrument as Illumina HiSeq 2500. To reduce PCR and sequencing biases, unique molecular identifiers were incorporated into the TCR beta cDNA libraries. The raw public reads went through TCRdb reprocessing: fastp at Q25, MiXCR clone calling, in-frame beta chains kept. Each entry is one CDR3 protein sequence, shown with its most common DNA and genes. The sample table shows about 570,000 distinct CDR3 sequences, and around 34% are seen once. The top ten clonotypes cover 5% to 6% of the sample. Sample: blood. These receptor sequences come from a girl aged 2-17 years with multiple sclerosis.

This chain connects TRBV20-1 to TRBJ2-1; 7 bases match TRBD1. Germline CDR1 and CDR2: DFQATT and SNEGSKA (reference sequence). V lost 6 bases to trimming and J lost 8 bases; unmatched junction nucleotides: 13. CDR3 size: 14 residues. The chain's CDR3 is CSALRERGLDEQFF. The DNA for the CDR3 is TGCAGTGCCCTGAGAGAAAGGGGGCTAGATGAGCAGTTCTTC.

The rearrangement joins TRBV12-5 to TRBJ2-3; 9 positions agree with TRBD2. The CDR3 contains 14 residues. Per germline, CDR1 LGHNT and CDR2 FRNRAP. V lost 5 bases, J lost 1 base, and 1 base stayed unmatched. CDR3 loop: CASGASGGTDTQYF. In DNA, the CDR3 is TGTGCTAGTGGTGCTAGCGGGGGCACAGATACGCAGTATTTT.

This clonotype appeared a few times. This chain uses TRBV6-5 with TRBJ1-1, with a tentative D call TRBD1 (6 bases). Trimming pared 4 bases from V and 1 base from J, leaving 13 bases between. In germline, CDR1 is MNHEY, CDR2 SVGAGI. This CDR3 spans 15 amino acids. Here the CDR3 reads CASSFGGAGNTEAFF. DNA of the CDR3: TGTGCCAGCAGTTTTGGGGGCGCTGGGAACACTGAAGCTTTCTTT.

The sample holds a few counts of this clonotype. The CDR3 bases are TGCGCCAGCAGCTTGGCCAGGGGACCAGTTATGGATGAGCAGTTCTTC. This translates into CASSLARGPVMDEQFF. The rearrangement joins TRBV5-1 to TRBJ2-1; possible D gene TRBD1, 6 bases. The germline V gene has CDR1 SGHRS and CDR2 YFSETQ. V was pared by 0 bases and J by 8 bases, with 18 bases between. The CDR3 is 16 residues long.

V usage is TRBV29-1 and J usage is TRBJ2-1, with D perhaps matching TRBD2 (5 bases). Germline V gene lookup returns CDR1 SQVTM and CDR2 ANQGSEA. Trimming removed 5 bases from V and 10 bases from J, with 15 bases in between. The length of the CDR3 is 12 residues. In DNA form, the CDR3 reads TGCAGCGTTTTAGAGACTATTGGCGAGCAGTTCTTC. As protein: CSVLETIGEQFF.

The J gene is TRBJ1-1, the V gene TRBV10-3; D is uncertain. The CDR3 covers 13 residues. The germline gives CDR1 ENHRY, CDR2 SYGVKD. The germline V and J ends were trimmed by 2 bases and 1 base, with 5 bases remaining between them. The CDR3 region has the DNA TGTGCCATCAGTGAGCTCGCGAACACTGAAGCTTTCTTT. Its protein product is CAISELANTEAFF.

The chain couples TRBV27 to TRBJ2-2; D possibly corresponds to TRBD1 (6 bases). V was cut by 6 bases and J by 3 bases, with 23 bases left in between. CDR1 is MNHEY and CDR2 is SMNVEV in the germline V gene (reference sequence). This CDR3 has 18 amino acids. CDR3 nucleotides: TGTGCCAGCAGCGATTTTCAGGGGCCGGTGGGATACACCGGGGAGCTGTTTTTT. This translates into CASSDFQGPVGYTGELFF.

This clonotype has a handful of counts. V and J are TRBV28 and TRBJ2-3; maybe TRBD1 (8 bases). The CDR3 has 16 residues. Germline V gene lookup returns CDR1 MDHEN and CDR2 SYDVKM. The V end was cut by 2 bases, the J end by 2 bases, with 14 bases between. CDR3 sequence reads: CASSLTGGVATDTQYF. The CDR3 nucleotides are TGTGCCAGCAGTTTAACAGGGGGGGTGGCCACAGATACGCAGTATTTT. Together with reference TRBV28 and TRBJ2-3, the CDR3 gives the full variable domain: DVKVTQSSRYLVKRTGEKVFLECVQDMDHENMFWYRQDPGLGLRLIYFSYDVKMKEKGDIPEGYSVSREKKERFSLILESASTNQTSMYLCASSLTGGVATDTQYFGPGTRLTVL.

J is TRBJ2-3 and V is TRBV2; D is unclear. The CDR3 runs to 13 residues. The germline V and J ends were trimmed by 5 bases and 2 bases, with 8 bases remaining between them. In germline, CDR1 is SNHLY, CDR2 FYNNEI. DNA of the CDR3: TGTGCCAGCAGTTCAGAATTCACAGATACGCAGTATTTT. As protein: CASSSEFTDTQYF. The whole variable domain, remainder taken from reference TRBV2 and TRBJ2-3, is EPEVTQTPSHQVTQMGQEVILRCVPISNHLYFYWYRQILGQKVEFLVSFYNNEISEKSEIFDDQFSVERPDGSNFTLKIRSTKLEDSAMYFCASSSEFTDTQYFGPGTRLTVL.

The rearrangement uses TRBV20-1 and TRBJ2-1; 8 positions agree with TRBD2. The trim removed 3 bases at V and 13 bases at J, leaving 14 bases unmatched. The CDR3 totals 14 residues. Per germline, CDR1 DFQATT and CDR2 SNEGSKA (reference sequence). CDR3 nucleotide sequence: TGCAGTGCTAGTCAGCGGGGGTTACAAGAGACCCAGTTCTTC. It encodes CSASQRGLQETQFF.

The V call is TRBV20-1, the J call TRBJ1-2; the D gene is possibly TRBD1 (6 bases). V lost 0 bases to trimming and J lost 6 bases, with 11 bases between them. Germline loops: CDR1 DFQATT, CDR2 SNEGSKA (reference sequence). CDR3 size: 13 residues. The CDR3 DNA is TGCAGTGCTAGAGATGGGGGGCGACATGGCTACACCTTC. This sequence encodes CSARDGGRHGYTF.

CDR3 in DNA: TGCGCCAGCAGCCCCCTGTTGGGCGGGGGGAAGCAAGAGACCCAGTACTTC. Protein: CASSPLLGGGKQETQYF. The chain carries TRBV5-1 and TRBJ2-5, with 8 nucleotides matching TRBD2. CDR1 SGHRS and CDR2 YFSETQ come from the germline V gene. The CDR3 spans 17 residues. V lost 4 bases and J lost 2; bases outside the gene matches: 13.

This rearrangement joins TRBV7-8 to TRBJ2-1, with D perhaps TRBD2 (5 bases). V lost 5 bases to trimming and J lost 4 bases, with 18 bases between them. Germline CDR1 and CDR2: SGHVS and FQNEAQ. There are 16 residues in the CDR3. CDR3 coding DNA: TGTGCCAGCAGCCCACTCGCGACAAGAGGGTACAATGAGCAGTTCTTC. As protein: CASSPLATRGYNEQFF.

The genes are TRBV7-9 and TRBJ1-1; D uncertain. Germline CDR1 and CDR2: SEHNR and FQNEAQ (reference sequence). The CDR3 totals 13 residues. The V end was cut by 0 bases, the J end by 3 bases, with 5 bases between. The CDR3 region has the DNA TGTGCCAGCAGCTTAGCTGCCTACACTGAAGCTTTCTTT. It specifies CASSLAAYTEAFF.